This T cell receptor beta chain is drawn from a study of blood T cell repertoires in COVID-19. This clone was seen only once. This CDR3 has 13 amino acids. Germline CDR1 reads SGHRS; CDR2 reads YFSETQ. Trimming stripped 1 base from V and 4 bases from J, with 6 bases between. Sequenced by immunoSEQ multiplex PCR; TCRdb stores in-frame clones only, minus some. The sample yields under 200,000 clones, about 86% seen once. Input material: PBMCs or T cells enriched from blood (not recorded which). The chain links TRBV5-1 to TRBJ2-1; D gene uncertain. The TCR comes from a woman aged 40 to 55 in a cohort exposed to, infected with or recovered from COVID-19 (not recorded which). The CDR3 reads CASSLSRYNEQFF. In DNA, the CDR3 is TGCGCCAGCAGCTTGTCCCGTTACAATGAGCAGTTCTTC.